Each of the 17 T cell receptor beta chains below was sequenced from the same sample in a study of early stage breast cancer tumors. TCRdb's table, derived via immunoSEQ multiplex PCR, lists solely in-frame clones and lacks some. Of about 29,000 clones listed, 84% are singletons. Sequenced material: blood. Source of these receptors: a person aged 50 to 59 with breast cancer.

The V call is TRBV2, the J call TRBJ2-2; D might be TRBD2 (5 bases). The V end was cut by 6 bases, the J end by 6 bases, with 8 bases between. The CDR3 is 12 amino acids. Germline CDR1 SNHLY, CDR2 FYNNEI. CDR3: CASRLDPGELFF. CDR3 DNA: TGTGCCAGCAGACTAGATCCCGGGGAGCTGTTTTTT.

The chain uses TRBV6-5 and TRBJ1-1, with no clear D. V was pared by 5 bases and J by 3 bases, with 4 bases between. Germline V gene sequence: CDR1 MNHEY, CDR2 SVGAGI. This CDR3 has 11 amino acids. The CDR3 DNA sequence: TGTGCCAGCAGTGAAGACACTGAAGCTTTCTTT. Its translation is CASSEDTEAFF.

V usage is TRBV21-1 and J usage is TRBJ2-3; the table's D gene call, TRBD1, was not cross checked with the DNA. TRBV21-1 is annotated as a pseudogene. The CDR3 runs 16 residues. DNA of the CDR3: TGTGCCAGCAGCAAAGGAGGGGGAGCGCGCACAGATACGCAGTATTTT. It codes for CASSKGGGARTDTQYF.

This clone was picked up one time. The rearrangement links TRBV4-2 to TRBJ2-2, with 11 bases identical to TRBD2. J lost 2 bases, V lost 1 base, and 0 bases had no gene match. The CDR3 loop spans 16 amino acids. CDR1 is LGHNA and CDR2 is YNFKEQ in the germline V gene. The CDR3 loop reads CASSQGLAGNTGELFF. Written as DNA, the CDR3 is TGTGCCAGCAGCCAAGGACTAGCGGGAAACACCGGGGAGCTGTTTTTT.

The chain recombines TRBV5-4 with TRBJ2-5, with 7 bases that match TRBD2. Germline values: CDR1 SGHNT, CDR2 YYREEE (reference sequence). The CDR3 length is 15 residues. Trimming removed 3 bases from V and 2 bases from J; junction bases left unmatched: 7. CDR3 in amino acids: CASSWGGDYQETQYF. CDR3 coding DNA: TGTGCCAGCAGCTGGGGAGGGGACTATCAAGAGACCCAGTACTTC.

The gene calls are TRBV18 and TRBJ1-2; TRBD1 matches at 7 bases. Germline values: CDR1 KGHSH, CDR2 LQKENI. The CDR3 spans 15 residues. V lost 1 base to trimming and J lost 0 bases; unmatched junction nucleotides: 2. CDR3 nucleotides: TGTGCCAGCTCACCACAACAGGGGCCTAACTATGGCTACACCTTC. Translation gives CASSPQQGPNYGYTF.

This clone was seen just once. At one end the junction does not follow the germline gene, possibly because of a read error. This chain uses TRBV5-5 with TRBJ1-1; 8 bases line up with TRBD1. Germline V lookup: CDR1 SGHKS, CDR2 YYEKEE (reference sequence). There are 14 residues in the CDR3. This chain's CDR3 is CASSLGQGNAEAFF. The CDR3 DNA is TGTGCCAGCAGCTTGGGACAGGGGAACGCTGAAGCTTTCTTT.

This rearrangement joins TRBV6-1 to TRBJ1-2; D not certain. The V gene's germline CDR1 is MNHNS and CDR2 SASEGT. This CDR3 is 11 amino acids long. Trimming removed 3 bases from V and 4 bases from J, with 3 bases in between. The CDR3 reads CASSDSYGYTF. In DNA, the CDR3 is TGTGCCAGCAGTGATAGCTATGGCTACACCTTC.

The gene calls are TRBV9 and TRBJ2-3; D not certain. This CDR3 region has 14 residues. The germline V and J ends were trimmed by 4 bases and 3 bases, with 12 bases remaining between them. CDR1 is SGDLS, CDR2 YYNGEE, per germline. Written as DNA, the CDR3 is TGTGCCAGCAGCTCGACCCTAGGGACAGATACGCAGTATTTT. This translates into CASSSTLGTDTQYF.

The chain has TRBV5-1 and TRBJ1-4, with TRBD1 identical over 7 bases. The CDR3 consists of 14 residues. In germline, CDR1 is SGHRS, CDR2 YFSETQ. The trim removed 5 bases at V and 7 bases at J, leaving 8 bases unmatched. The CDR3 sequence is CASRRTGLSEKLFF. As DNA, the CDR3 is TGCGCCAGCAGAAGGACAGGTTTGAGTGAAAAACTGTTTTTT.

The chain joins TRBV7-2 to TRBJ2-7; D gene ambiguous. Trimming stripped 0 bases from V and 3 bases from J, with 9 bases between. Germline V gene lookup returns CDR1 SGHTA and CDR2 FQGNSA. This CDR3 comprises 14 residues. CDR3 residues: CASSLANTIYEQYF. DNA of the CDR3: TGTGCCAGCAGCTTAGCGAACACCATCTACGAGCAGTACTTC.

This chain uses TRBV7-2 with TRBJ2-5, with 9 bases lining up with TRBD2. Germline values: CDR1 SGHTA, CDR2 FQGNSA. V gave up 0 bases and J gave up 0 bases; unmatched junction bases: 5. The CDR3 length is 17 residues. This chain's CDR3 is CASSLAPRLADQETQYF. The CDR3 DNA reads as TGTGCCAGCAGCTTAGCCCCCCGACTAGCGGACCAAGAGACCCAGTACTTC. Full variable domain (remainder filled in from reference TRBV7-2 and TRBJ2-5): GAGVSQSPSNKVTEKGKDVELRCDPISGHTALYWYRQSLGQGLEFLIYFQGNSAPDKSGLPSDRFSAERTGGSVSTLTIQRTQQEDSAVYLCASSLAPRLADQETQYFGPGTRLLVL.

This sequence joins TRBV28 and TRBJ2-3; D might be TRBD1 (6 bases). Trimming pared 9 bases from V and 2 bases from J, leaving 12 bases between. Germline V gene data show CDR1 as MDHEN and CDR2 as SYDVKM. The CDR3 covers 13 residues. The chain's CDR3 is CASTGTYTDTQYF. The CDR3 bases are TGTGCCAGTACCGGGACATACACAGATACGCAGTATTTT. Filled out from reference TRBV28 and TRBJ2-3, the complete variable domain reads DVKVTQSSRYLVKRTGEKVFLECVQDMDHENMFWYRQDPGLGLRLIYFSYDVKMKEKGDIPEGYSVSREKKERFSLILESASTNQTSMYLCASTGTYTDTQYFGPGTRLTVL.

This clone has only one observation. CDR3 residues: CASSPAGGPFSGNTIYF. Here the CDR3 DNA reads TGCGCCAGCAGCCCAGCCGGGGGACCCTTCTCTGGAAACACCATATATTTT. The gene calls are TRBV4-1 and TRBJ1-3, with D perhaps matching TRBD1 (5 bases). V shed 4 bases and J shed 0 bases, with 16 bases lying between them. The CDR3 spans 17 residues. Germline V gene data show CDR1 as MGHRA and CDR2 as YSYEKL.

This clone was picked up one time. V is TRBV6-1 and J is TRBJ2-4; tentative D call: TRBD2 (6 bases). Germline CDR1 MNHNS, CDR2 SASEGT. V lost 4 bases, J lost 2 bases, and 12 bases lay in between. The CDR3 totals 15 residues. The chain's CDR3 is CASSALEGTKNIQYF. CDR3 nucleotide sequence: TGTGCCAGCAGTGCCTTGGAGGGTACCAAAAACATTCAGTACTTC.

The chain joins TRBV9 to TRBJ2-7, with 7 bases aligning to TRBD1. The germline gives CDR1 SGDLS, CDR2 YYNGEE. This CDR3 has 15 residues. V dropped 5 bases and J dropped 4; count of bases not matched to a gene: 12. Written as DNA, the CDR3 is TGTGCCAGCAGTTACACCGGGACAGATGTTTACGAGCAGTACTTC. It yields the protein CASSYTGTDVYEQYF. The complete variable domain, with remaining parts taken from reference TRBV9 and TRBJ2-7, reads DSGVTQTPKHLITATGQRVTLRCSPRSGDLSVYWYQQSLDQGLQFLIQYYNGEERAKGNILERFSAQQFPDLHSELNLSSLELGDSALYFCASSYTGTDVYEQYFGPGTRLTVT.

The V call is TRBV27, the J call TRBJ2-7, with 11 bases that match TRBD1. Germline V CDR1 and CDR2: MNHEY, SMNVEV (reference sequence). V lost 7 bases and J lost 2; bases outside the gene matches: 10. The CDR3 sequence is 16 residues long. CDR3: CASTTTGTGGAYEQYF. In DNA form, the CDR3 reads TGTGCCAGCACCACCACGGGGACAGGGGGTGCCTACGAGCAGTACTTC.